The 6 T cell receptor beta chains below all came from one sample that was sequenced in a study of sequential checkpoint blockade in melanoma. TCRdb's copy holds only in-frame clones and misses some; the assay was immunoSEQ multiplex PCR. Of about 40,000 clones in the sample, around 86% were seen once. Treatment meaning: randomized to nivolumab then ipilimumab (arm A) or the reverse (arm B). Sequencing was performed on CD8+ T cells sorted from blood (inferred from file names), taken from a patient given nivolumab and ipilimumab in sequence. The source of these receptors is a human donor with melanoma.

This chain links TRBV9 with TRBJ2-1; TRBD2 matches 7 bases. Trimming cost V 0 bases and J 4 bases; bases outside gene matches: 4. The V gene's germline CDR1 is SGDLS and CDR2 YYNGEE. The CDR3 is made up of 15 amino acids. CDR3 DNA: TGTGCCAGCAGCGTAGATCAGCGGGGATACAATGAGCAGTTCTTC. Amino acid sequence: CASSVDQRGYNEQFF.

Concerning this clone itself: Other DNA sequences of this sample code for an identical CDR3. V and J are TRBV7-8 and TRBJ2-7, with D possibly TRBD1 on 6 matching bases. The germline V and J ends were trimmed by 5 bases and 4 bases, with 12 bases remaining between them. CDR1 is SGHVS, CDR2 FQNEAQ, per germline. This CDR3 has 13 amino acids. The CDR3 here is CASSPERGYEQYF. In nucleotides, the CDR3 is TGTGCCAGCAGCCCGGAGAGGGGGTACGAGCAGTACTTC.

The chain uses TRBV12-5 and TRBJ2-2, with 9 bases that match TRBD2. CDR1 LGHNT and CDR2 FRNRAP come from the germline V gene. This CDR3 comprises 16 residues. With 3 bases clipped from V and 0 bases from J, the junction kept 2 bases outside the gene matches. CDR3 protein: CASGFRTSANTGELFF. The CDR3 DNA reads as TGTGCTAGTGGTTTTAGGACTAGCGCGAACACCGGGGAGCTGTTTTTT.

The rearrangement uses TRBV5-5 and TRBJ1-1; maybe TRBD1 (5 bases). V lost 0 bases, J lost 0 bases, and 6 bases lay in between. CDR3 size: 14 residues. Germline values: CDR1 SGHKS, CDR2 YYEKEE (reference sequence). The CDR3 sequence is CASSLGQMNTEAFF. CDR3 nucleotide sequence: TGTGCCAGCAGCTTGGGACAGATGAACACTGAAGCTTTCTTT. Combining the CDR3 with reference TRBV5-5 and TRBJ1-1 gives the whole variable domain DAGVTQSPTHLIKTRGQQVTLRCSPISGHKSVSWYQQVLGQGPQFIFQYYEKEERGRGNFPDRFSARQFPNYSSELNVNALLLGDSALYLCASSLGQMNTEAFFGQGTRLTVV.

V usage is TRBV2 and J usage is TRBJ2-1; unclear D gene. The CDR3 covers 12 residues. The germline CDR1 and CDR2 sequences are SNHLY and FYNNEI. V gave up 4 bases and J gave up 4 bases, with 5 bases separating them. This CDR3 reads CASSGRYNEQFF. The CDR3 coding sequence is TGTGCCAGCAGTGGGCGGTACAATGAGCAGTTCTTC. Variable domain in full (rest from reference TRBV2 and TRBJ2-1): EPEVTQTPSHQVTQMGQEVILRCVPISNHLYFYWYRQILGQKVEFLVSFYNNEISEKSEIFDDQFSVERPDGSNFTLKIRSTKLEDSAMYFCASSGRYNEQFFGPGTRLTVL.

The chain uses TRBV7-9 and TRBJ2-3; 7 positions agree with TRBD2. The CDR3 loop spans 15 amino acids. The trim removed 0 bases at V and 4 bases at J, leaving 4 bases unmatched. CDR1 is SEHNR and CDR2 is FQNEAQ in the germline V gene (reference sequence). This chain's CDR3 is CASSLALAGADTQYF. CDR3 nucleotides: TGTGCCAGCAGCTTAGCCCTTGCGGGAGCAGATACGCAGTATTTT.